This T cell receptor (beta chain) was sequenced for a study of CD8 T cells in Susac syndrome. The study's findings and limits: The TCR sequencing and HLA analysis in the study involved a relatively small number of individuals, as the study acknowledged.

Turning to this clonotype: Its antigen is unidentified.

This CDR3 spans 14 amino acids. CDR1 is SNHLY, CDR2 FYNNEI, per germline. With 8 bases removed from V and 2 bases from J, the gap between germline ends came to 14 bases. The sequenced target, TCR beta, came from blood CD8+ and CD4+ T cells. Random hexamers were used to reverse transcribe about 0.5 to 1 ug of RNA. One entry per CDR3 protein results from TCRdb running MiXCR on the immunoSEQ multiplex PCR reads. The sample holds around 200,000 distinct CDR3 sequences, approximately 94% seen once. The V and J genes are TRBV2 and TRBJ2-3; D gene ambiguous. The TCR was taken from a human donor with multiple sclerosis. The sequencing input was CD4+ T cells from PBMCs. This CDR3 is CASGRVVNTDTQYF. Here the CDR3 DNA reads TGTGCCAGCGGTAGAGTGGTAAACACAGATACGCAGTATTTT.